This T cell receptor (beta chain) was obtained from a study of cytomegalovirus exposure and HLA in healthy donors. The study's findings and limits: Under in vitro conditions, three CMV-associated chains were confirmed as specific for CMV antigens. Some public TCRs appeared in many individuals, while most sequences were rare.

Produced via immunoSEQ multiplex PCR; TCRdb's table is partial and in-frame only. The table shows about 220,000 clones, with about 91% occurring only once. Details on this clone: Its specificity is not known.

Separate from the 666-subject first cohort, the roughly 120-subject validation cohort was the one that the donors belonged to. The TCR sequence derives from a young woman in good health and CMV-seronegative. The sequencing input was PBMCs.

Here the CDR3 DNA reads TGCGCCAGCAGCCAAGATTCGGGAGGGGCCGGGGAGCTGTTTTTT. Residues: CASSQDSGGAGELFF. This chain links TRBV4-1 with TRBJ2-2; 8 nucleotides match TRBD2. The germline CDR1 and CDR2 sequences are MGHRA and YSYEKL. V gave up 0 bases and J gave up 6 bases; unmatched junction bases: 3. The CDR3 length is 15 residues.